The 9 T cell receptor beta chains below come from one sample, sequenced in a study of blood T cell repertoires in COVID-19. TCRdb's copy holds only in-frame clones and misses some; the assay was immunoSEQ multiplex PCR. The data contain 30,000 to 50,000 clones, around 84% of them singletons. The source material was peripheral blood. These receptors all stem from a man aged 45 to 65 with active or convalescent COVID-19.

The chain carries TRBV7-2 and TRBJ1-5, with a weak D call TRBD1 (5 bases). The V and J ends lost 1 base and 8 bases respectively, with 9 bases between them. CDR1 and CDR2 (germline): SGHTA, FQGNSA. The length of the CDR3 is 13 residues. This CDR3 is CASSLVRAEPQHF. As DNA, the CDR3 is TGTGCCAGCAGCTTAGTCAGGGCAGAGCCCCAGCATTTT.

The J gene is TRBJ2-1, the V gene TRBV6-6; the match to TRBD1 covers 9 bases. Per germline, CDR1 MNHNY and CDR2 SVGAGI (reference sequence). Trimming cost V 8 bases and J 5 bases; bases outside gene matches: 10. CDR3 length equals 15 residues. Written as DNA, the CDR3 is TGTGCCAGCTGGGGCTCGGGACAGGGAAACAATGAGCAGTTCTTC. Translated, it gives CASWGSGQGNNEQFF.

The chain uses TRBV6-6 and TRBJ2-7; D gene ambiguous. This CDR3 has 14 residues. Trimming took off 6 bases at V and 2 bases at J, with 14 bases between the two ends. Germline V gives CDR1 MNHNY, CDR2 SVGAGI (reference sequence). As DNA, the CDR3 is TGTGCCAGCAGGGCCTCAAGCGCCCCCTACGAGCAGTACTTC. Protein: CASRASSAPYEQYF.

In nucleotides, the CDR3 is TGTGCCAGCAGCTTAAGCGGGGGGGCCCGAGAGACCCAGTACTTC. It codes for CASSLSGGARETQYF. V usage is TRBV11-2 and J usage is TRBJ2-5, with 10 bases matching TRBD2. Germline CDR1 SGHAT, CDR2 FQNNGV. V lost 2 bases to trimming and J lost 4 bases; unmatched junction nucleotides: 4. The CDR3 runs to 15 residues.

The chain combines TRBV14 with TRBJ1-6, with unresolved D. The germline V gene has CDR1 SGHDN and CDR2 FVKESK. The germline V and J ends were trimmed by 3 bases and 7 bases, with 4 bases remaining between them. The CDR3 extends over 12 amino acids. In DNA, the CDR3 is TGTGCCAGCAGCCACCAGAATTCACCCCTCCACTTT. It translates to CASSHQNSPLHF.

The chain uses TRBV7-9 and TRBJ1-3; the match to TRBD1 covers 7 bases. This CDR3 region has 14 residues. After removal of 4 bases from V and 4 bases from J, the junction contained 4 bases not matched to a gene. Germline-derived CDR1 and CDR2 are SEHNR and FQNEAQ (reference sequence). The chain's CDR3 is CASSSIQGGNTIYF. The CDR3 region has the DNA TGTGCCAGCAGCTCAATACAGGGGGGAAACACCATATATTTT.

The V and J genes are TRBV4-2 and TRBJ2-4; D remains unclear. Germline V gene data show CDR1 as LGHNA and CDR2 as YNFKEQ. Trimming pared 1 base from V and 0 bases from J, leaving 10 bases between. CDR3 length: 16 residues. The CDR3 loop is CASSQASKLAKNIQYF. Here the CDR3 DNA reads TGTGCCAGCAGCCAAGCGAGTAAACTAGCCAAAAACATTCAGTACTTC.

The chain is built from TRBV12-5 and TRBJ1-1; 8 bases match TRBD1. In germline, CDR1 is LGHNT, CDR2 FRNRAP. The CDR3 length is 18 residues. The trim removed 0 bases at V and 5 bases at J, leaving 14 bases unmatched. The CDR3 here is CASGLVDSSGQALTEAFF. Here the CDR3 DNA reads TGTGCTAGTGGTTTGGTAGATTCATCGGGACAGGCACTTACTGAAGCTTTCTTT.

The V gene is TRBV2, the J gene TRBJ1-5, with D perhaps TRBD1 (5 bases). V was clipped by 8 bases and J by 6 bases, with 17 bases between them. This CDR3 contains 14 residues. Germline V gives CDR1 SNHLY, CDR2 FYNNEI. The CDR3 spells CASGGLSETQPQHF. CDR3 DNA sequence: TGTGCCAGCGGGGGACTTTCAGAGACTCAGCCCCAGCATTTT.